Below are 4 T cell receptor beta chains sequenced from a single sample in a study of naive and memory T cell subsets. The beta constant-region primer was an equimolar mix of two oligonucleotides covering TRBC1 and TRBC2. Ligated cDNA was amplified by four rounds of PCR with nested alpha and beta constant-region primers and SP2. TCRdb reprocessed the UMI-ligation and nested PCR reads via MiXCR and lists one record per CDR3 protein. This table holds approximately 20,000 distinct CDR3 sequences, 8.5% to 10% found once. Sequencing was performed on central memory CD8+ T cells from blood. The receptors were gathered from a human donor in good health.

Worth noting for this clonotype: A much larger clone differs by one base, so this may be a read error. This chain links TRBV6-4 with TRBJ2-1; D is undetermined. In germline, CDR1 is MRHNA, CDR2 SNTAGT. The CDR3 loop spans 13 amino acids. V was pared by 2 bases and J by 0 bases, with 2 bases between. The CDR3 DNA reads as TGTGCCAGCAGTGACAGCTCCTACAATGAGCAGTTCTTC. It specifies CASSDSSYNEQFF.

A few counts support this clonotype. The V and J genes are TRBV7-9 and TRBJ2-5; TRBD1 agrees at 9 bases. The CDR3 has 18 amino acids. Trimming cost V 4 bases and J 7 bases; bases outside gene matches: 19. Germline lookup yields CDR1 SEHNR and CDR2 FQNEAQ (reference sequence). The CDR3 reads CASSSAAHPGQGVGTQYF. The DNA of the CDR3 is TGTGCCAGCAGCTCCGCGGCTCATCCGGGACAGGGTGTGGGGACCCAGTACTTC.

This chain connects TRBV27 to TRBJ1-2; D remains unclear. This CDR3 is built from 16 residues. From germline, CDR1 is MNHEY and CDR2 SMNVEV (reference sequence). V was cut by 5 bases and J by 6 bases, with 22 bases left in between. The CDR3 reads CASSGLTTFAGDGYTF. As DNA, the CDR3 is TGTGCCAGCAGTGGGCTTACGACATTTGCGGGCGATGGCTACACCTTC.

This clonotype was observed at least ten times. The rearrangement links TRBV30 to TRBJ1-1; D is possibly TRBD1 (5 bases). This CDR3 region has 15 residues. Germline loops: CDR1 GTSNPN, CDR2 SVGIG (reference sequence). V was clipped by 0 bases and J by 11 bases, with 22 bases between them. This chain's CDR3 is CAWSVRSGRAGSAFF. The CDR3 region has the DNA TGTGCCTGGAGTGTACGAAGCGGGAGGGCAGGGAGTGCTTTCTTT.